The sequence of this T cell receptor beta chain was determined in a study of T cell repertoires in cytomegalovirus infection. The overall study: Recently identified HLA-C-restricted CMV epitopes were among the peptides used.

TCRdb redid the calling of the reads with MiXCR, one entry per CDR3 protein. The sample carries some 130,000 distinct CDR3 sequences, roughly a third recorded once. Turning to this clonotype: Its antigen is not identified.

Whole-study results and caveats: Within the response measured ex vivo, HLA-C-restricted CMV-specific TCR beta clonotypes were dominant. Identification of carriers of CMV plus the relevant HLA was performed using cumulative public TCR beta family frequency.

CDR3 length: 13 residues. The junction had 5 bases not matched to a gene; V was cut back by 3 bases and J by 5 bases. Germline V CDR1 and CDR2: DFQATT, SNEGSKA (reference sequence). This chain uses TRBV20-1 with TRBJ2-5; 8 bases align to TRBD2. This sample comprised CD8+ T cells from cultured PBMCs, obtained from culture after CMV antigen stimulation. This sequence originates from a human donor in good health (CMV status not recorded). Some clones in this sample may be carry-over from other donors' samples. CDR3 residues: CSARRGEEETQYF. DNA for the CDR3: TGCAGTGCTAGGCGGGGGGAGGAGGAGACCCAGTACTTC.